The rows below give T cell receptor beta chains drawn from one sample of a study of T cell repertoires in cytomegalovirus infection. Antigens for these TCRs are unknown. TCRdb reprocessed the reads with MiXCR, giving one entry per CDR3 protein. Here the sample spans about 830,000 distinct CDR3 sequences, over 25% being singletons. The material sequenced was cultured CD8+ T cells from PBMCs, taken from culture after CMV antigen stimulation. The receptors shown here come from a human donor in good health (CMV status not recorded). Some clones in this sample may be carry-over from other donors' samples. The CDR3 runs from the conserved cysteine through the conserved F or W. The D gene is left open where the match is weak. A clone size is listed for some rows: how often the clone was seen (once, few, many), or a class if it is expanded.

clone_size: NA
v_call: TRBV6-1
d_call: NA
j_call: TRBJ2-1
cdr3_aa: CASTLYKGSYNEQFF

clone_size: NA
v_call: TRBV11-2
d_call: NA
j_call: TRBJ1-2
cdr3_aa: CASYNGGPPNYGYTF

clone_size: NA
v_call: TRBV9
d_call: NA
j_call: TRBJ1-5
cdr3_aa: CASSPWDINQPQHF

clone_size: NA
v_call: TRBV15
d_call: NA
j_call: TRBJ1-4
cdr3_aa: CATSRDIGAVPEKLFF

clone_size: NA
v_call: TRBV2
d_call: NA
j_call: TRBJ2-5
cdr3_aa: CASISEIGLQETQYF

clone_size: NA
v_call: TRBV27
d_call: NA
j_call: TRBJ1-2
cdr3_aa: CASMSYRDYGYTF

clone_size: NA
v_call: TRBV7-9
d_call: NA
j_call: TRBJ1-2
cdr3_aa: CASSFVTDLNYGYTF

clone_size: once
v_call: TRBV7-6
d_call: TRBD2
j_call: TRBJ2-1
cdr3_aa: CGSRAGGAYNEQFF

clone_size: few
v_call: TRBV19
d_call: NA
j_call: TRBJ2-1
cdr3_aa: CASSIDLPSRTYNEQFF

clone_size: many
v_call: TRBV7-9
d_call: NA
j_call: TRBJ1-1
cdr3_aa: CASSLGGRPLDTEAFF

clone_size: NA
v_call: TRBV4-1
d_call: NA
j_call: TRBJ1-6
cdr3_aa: CASSQGREKNSPLHF

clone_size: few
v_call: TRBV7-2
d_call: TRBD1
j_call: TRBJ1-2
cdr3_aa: CASSLGQGYTGYTF

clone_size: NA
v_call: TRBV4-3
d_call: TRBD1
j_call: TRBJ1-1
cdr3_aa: CASSQDRGGSSDTEAFF

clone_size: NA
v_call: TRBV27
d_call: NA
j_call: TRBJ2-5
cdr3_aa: CASSLLGGGVTETQYF

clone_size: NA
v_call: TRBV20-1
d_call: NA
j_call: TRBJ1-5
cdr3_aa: CSARDLGQGRNQPQHF

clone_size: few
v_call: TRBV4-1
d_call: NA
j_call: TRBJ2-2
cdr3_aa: CASSGGGGKRGNTGELFF

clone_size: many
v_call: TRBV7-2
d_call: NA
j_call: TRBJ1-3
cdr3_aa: CASSLLGNTIYF

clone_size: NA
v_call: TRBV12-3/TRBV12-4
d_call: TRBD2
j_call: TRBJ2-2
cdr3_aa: CASSWATSGESNTGELFF

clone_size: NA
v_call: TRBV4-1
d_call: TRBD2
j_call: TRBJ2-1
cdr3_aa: CASSKRTSGGYEQFF

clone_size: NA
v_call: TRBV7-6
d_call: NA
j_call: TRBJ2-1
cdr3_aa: CASSFESAVEQFF

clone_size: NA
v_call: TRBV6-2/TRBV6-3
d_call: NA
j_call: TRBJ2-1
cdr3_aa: CASRTTGNEQFF

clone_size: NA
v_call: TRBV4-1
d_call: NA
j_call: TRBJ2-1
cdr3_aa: CASSQQLRGYNEQFF

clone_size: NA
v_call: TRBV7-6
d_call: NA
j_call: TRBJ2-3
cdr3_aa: CASSNRGGGTDTQYF

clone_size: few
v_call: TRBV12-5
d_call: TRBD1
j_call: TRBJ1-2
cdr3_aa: CASGQTGGWNGYTF

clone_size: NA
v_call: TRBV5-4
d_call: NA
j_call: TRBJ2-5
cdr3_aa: CASSLDPGGLETQYF

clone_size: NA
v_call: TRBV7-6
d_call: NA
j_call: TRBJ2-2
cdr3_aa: CASSLPYTGELFF

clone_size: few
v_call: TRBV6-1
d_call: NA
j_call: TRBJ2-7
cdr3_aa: CASRSTGTNYSYEQYF

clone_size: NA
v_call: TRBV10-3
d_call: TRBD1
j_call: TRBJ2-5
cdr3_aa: CAISEGSGGSSFFQETQYF

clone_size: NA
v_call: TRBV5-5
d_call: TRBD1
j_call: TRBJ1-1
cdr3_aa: CASSLVQGASEAFF

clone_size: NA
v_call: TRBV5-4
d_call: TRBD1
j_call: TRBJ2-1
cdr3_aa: CASTQERGRDEQFF

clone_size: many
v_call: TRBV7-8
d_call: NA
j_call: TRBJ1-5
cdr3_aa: CASSLARENSNQPQHF

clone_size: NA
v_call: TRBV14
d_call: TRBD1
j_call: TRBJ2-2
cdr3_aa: CASSQYSGGRTGELFF

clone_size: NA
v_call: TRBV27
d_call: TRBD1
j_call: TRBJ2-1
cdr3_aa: CASSLYPGQKHNEQFF

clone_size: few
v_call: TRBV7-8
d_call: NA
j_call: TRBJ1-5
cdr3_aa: CASSLALGDIGQPQHF

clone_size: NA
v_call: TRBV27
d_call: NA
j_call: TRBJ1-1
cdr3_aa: CASTRGGANTEAFF

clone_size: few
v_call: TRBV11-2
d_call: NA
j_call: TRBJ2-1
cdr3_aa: CASSRGWSDEQFF

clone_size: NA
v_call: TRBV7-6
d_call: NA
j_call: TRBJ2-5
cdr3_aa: CASSLDSVRVWETQYF

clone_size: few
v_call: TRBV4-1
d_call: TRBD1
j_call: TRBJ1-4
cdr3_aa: CASSLFVWDREEKLFF

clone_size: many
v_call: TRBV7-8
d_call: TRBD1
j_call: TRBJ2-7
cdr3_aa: CASSSGDRPPREQYF

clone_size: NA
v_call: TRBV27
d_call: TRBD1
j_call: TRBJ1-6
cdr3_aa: CASSLGAPGQEYNSPLHF

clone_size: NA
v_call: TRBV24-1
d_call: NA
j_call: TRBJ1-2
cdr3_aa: CATSEGNFYGYTF

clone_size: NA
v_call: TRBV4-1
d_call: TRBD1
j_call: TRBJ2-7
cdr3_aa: CASSQGQGLNYEQYF

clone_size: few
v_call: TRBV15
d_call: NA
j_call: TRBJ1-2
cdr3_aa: CATSTFDTGYGYTF

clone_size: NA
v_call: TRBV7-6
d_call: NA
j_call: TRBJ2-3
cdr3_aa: CASSQRDNTDTQYF

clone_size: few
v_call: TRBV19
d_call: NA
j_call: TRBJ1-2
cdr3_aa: CASIFQNGYTF

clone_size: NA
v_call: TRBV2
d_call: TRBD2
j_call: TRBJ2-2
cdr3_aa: CGDRGEEGELFF

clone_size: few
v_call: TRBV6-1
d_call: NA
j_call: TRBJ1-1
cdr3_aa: CASSDSDSAWNTEAFF